The next 16 T cell receptor beta chains were all read from a single sample in a study of blood T cell repertoires in COVID-19. Assay used: immunoSEQ multiplex PCR; TCRdb lists only in-frame clones, some missing. The data contain around 250,000 clones, 89% of them seen just once; the ten biggest clones take up 3.5% to 5.5%. The sequenced sample consisted of peripheral blood. All receptors come from a woman between 40 and 50 years old who had recovered from COVID-19.

V gene TRBV19 combines with J gene TRBJ2-5; D call uncertain. The CDR3 runs 15 residues. Trimming pared 0 bases from V and 2 bases from J, leaving 10 bases between. Germline assignment: CDR1 LNHDA and CDR2 SQIVND (reference sequence). The CDR3, as DNA: TGTGCCAGTAGTATAGATGCTCTGAGGCAAGAGACCCAGTACTTC. Encoded protein: CASSIDALRQETQYF.

This chain links TRBV24-1 with TRBJ2-1; 13 bases are a match to TRBD2. The length of the CDR3 is 16 residues. The junction had 5 bases not matched to a gene; V was cut back by 4 bases and J by 6 bases. Germline values: CDR1 KGHDR, CDR2 SFDVKD. The CDR3 loop is CATSETGTSGANEQFF. The CDR3 DNA reads as TGTGCCACCAGTGAGACCGGGACTAGCGGGGCCAATGAGCAGTTCTTC.

The rearrangement uses TRBV10-3 and TRBJ1-3; 10 bases align to TRBD1. Germline V gene lookup returns CDR1 ENHRY and CDR2 SYGVKD. This CDR3 is 13 amino acids long. V lost 8 bases to trimming and J lost 6 bases; unmatched junction nucleotides: 4. The CDR3 region has the DNA TGTGCCATCCGACAGGGGGCTGAAAACACCATATATTTT. Translated: CAIRQGAENTIYF.

This clone appeared a single time. The chain employs TRBV9 and TRBJ2-3, with 7 bases aligning to TRBD2. The CDR3 loop spans 14 amino acids. Trimming at V came to 0 bases and at J to 6 bases, leaving 4 bases not matched to a gene. The germline V gene encodes CDR1 SGDLS and CDR2 YYNGEE. As DNA, the CDR3 is TGTGCCAGCAGCGTAGAGGCGGGGGTGGATACGCAGTATTTT. Encoded protein: CASSVEAGVDTQYF.

The CDR3, as DNA: TGCGCCAGCATCTCCGGTAGGGAGCTAGTCGCCGGGGAGCTGTTTTTT. It specifies CASISGRELVAGELFF. The chain links TRBV23-1 to TRBJ2-2; maybe TRBD2 (5 bases). TRBV23-1 carries the ORF label, with uncertain function. V shed 7 bases and J shed 6 bases, with 21 bases lying between them. This CDR3 has 16 amino acids.

The sample holds a few counts of this clone. The genes are TRBV27 and TRBJ1-4; a weak D match, TRBD1 (6 bases). The V and J ends lost 5 bases and 4 bases respectively, with 8 bases between them. Germline assignment: CDR1 MNHEY and CDR2 SMNVEV (reference sequence). This CDR3 spans 13 amino acids. The CDR3 region has the DNA TGTGCCAGCAGTACAGGGCTTAATGAAAAACTGTTTTTT. This gives the protein CASSTGLNEKLFF.

This clone was counted a single time. This chain uses TRBV7-8 with TRBJ1-4, with 8 bases matching TRBD1. Germline CDR1 SGHVS, CDR2 FQNEAQ. V was pared by 5 bases and J by 7 bases, with 12 bases of the junction left unmatched. The CDR3 is made up of 16 amino acids. CDR3 coding DNA: TGTGCCAGCAGCGTACGACCAGGGGGCGCGGGTGAAAAACTGTTTTTT. Translating it yields CASSVRPGGAGEKLFF.

The chain uses TRBV12-3 or TRBV12-4 and TRBJ1-5, with 8 bases aligning to TRBD1. The CDR3 sequence is 13 residues long. The junction had 3 bases not matched to a gene; V was cut back by 6 bases and J by 5 bases. The CDR3 DNA is TGTGCCAGCAGGGGACAGGCAGATCAGCCCCAGCATTTT. Protein: CASRGQADQPQHF.

This clone has a single count. J is TRBJ2-5 and V is TRBV19, with 9 bases that match TRBD1. Germline values: CDR1 LNHDA, CDR2 SQIVND (reference sequence). CDR3 length: 17 amino acids. The V and J ends lost 3 bases and 5 bases, in that order; junction bases with no gene match: 13. In nucleotides, the CDR3 is TGTGCCAGTAGTATCGTTCCTCCGGGACAGGGAGGGGAGACCCAGTACTTC. Translating it yields CASSIVPPGQGGETQYF.

V and J are TRBV4-3 and TRBJ2-7; D ambiguous. CDR3 length: 14 amino acids. V was pared by 5 bases and J by 5 bases, with 16 bases between. Germline CDR1 LGHNA, CDR2 YSLEER. CDR3 sequence (DNA): TGCGCCAGCAGCTGCAGAGGTGCGGTCGACGAGCAGTACGTC. This codes for CASSCRGAVDEQYV.

CDR3 loop: CASSESPGQGGTYYGYTF. The DNA for the CDR3 is TGTGCCAGCAGCGAGAGCCCGGGACAGGGGGGAACATACTATGGCTACACCTTC. The chain has TRBV9 and TRBJ1-2; TRBD1 agrees at 11 bases. The trim removed 3 bases at V and 3 bases at J, leaving 13 bases unmatched. The CDR3 contains 18 residues. Germline assignment: CDR1 SGDLS and CDR2 YYNGEE.

This clone was picked up a small number of times. V and J are TRBV11-2 and TRBJ2-1, with D unclear. Per germline, CDR1 SGHAT and CDR2 FQNNGV. This CDR3 spans 14 amino acids. The V gene lost 0 bases and the J gene lost 7 bases, with 10 bases spanning the gap. CDR3 protein: CASSLDLRANEQFF. In DNA form, the CDR3 reads TGTGCCAGCAGCTTAGATCTCCGAGCGAATGAGCAGTTCTTC.

The chain joins TRBV7-3 to TRBJ2-3, with 9 positions matching TRBD1. The CDR3 runs 15 residues. Germline CDR1 and CDR2: SGHTA and FQGTGA. V lost 4 bases to trimming and J lost 0 bases; unmatched junction nucleotides: 2. CDR3 protein: CASSSGQGSTDTQYF. For the CDR3, the DNA is TGTGCCAGCAGCTCGGGACAGGGAAGCACAGATACGCAGTATTTT.

This chain links TRBV12-3 or TRBV12-4 with TRBJ2-1; no definite D call. This CDR3 contains 12 residues. The germline V and J ends were trimmed by 4 bases and 6 bases, with 7 bases remaining between them. CDR3 in amino acids: CASSYPSNEQFF. Written as DNA, the CDR3 is TGTGCCAGCAGTTATCCGAGCAATGAGCAGTTCTTC.

This clone was picked up a small number of times. The V and J genes are TRBV6-5 and TRBJ1-1, with 7 positions matching TRBD1. The CDR3 has 15 residues. Trimming cost V 7 bases and J 1 base; bases outside gene matches: 9. Germline values: CDR1 MNHEY, CDR2 SVGAGI. CDR3 coding DNA: TGTGCCAGCACTCCCGGTGGGACAGCGAACACTGAAGCTTTCTTT. It translates to CASTPGGTANTEAFF.

In its sample, this clone was seen a few times. V gene TRBV6-5 combines with J gene TRBJ2-7, with D maybe TRBD1 (5 bases). This CDR3 has 14 residues. With 6 bases removed from V and 1 base from J, the gap between germline ends came to 13 bases. Germline-derived CDR1 and CDR2 are MNHEY and SVGAGI. For the CDR3, the DNA is TGTGCCAGCAGAGACAGCTTCTCTTCCTACGAGCAGTACGTC. It encodes CASRDSFSSYEQYV.